The 25 T cell receptor beta chains reported below all come from one sample, sequenced in a study of cytomegalovirus exposure and HLA in healthy donors. Use of 60 Vbeta and 13 Jbeta primers characterized the PCR. Data came from immunoSEQ multiplex PCR; TCRdb stores just in-frame clones and leaves some out. Its listing shows 150,000 to 250,000 clones. The source material was PBMCs. These receptors all stem from a boy younger than 18 in good health and CMV-seronegative.

The J gene is TRBJ2-3, the V gene TRBV7-9; D call uncertain. The germline CDR1 and CDR2 sequences are SEHNR and FQNEAQ (reference sequence). This CDR3 contains 12 residues. Trimming removed 0 bases at V and 7 bases at J, with 5 bases between. The CDR3 protein is CASSLATYTQYF. In DNA, the CDR3 is TGTGCCAGCAGCTTAGCGACTTATACGCAGTATTTT.

The CDR3 nucleotides read TGTGCCAGCAGCGAGACAGTCATGAACACTGAAGCTTTCTTT. Translated: CASSETVMNTEAFF. V gene TRBV9 combines with J gene TRBJ1-1; the D gene is possibly TRBD1 (5 bases). V lost 3 bases and J lost 0, with 9 bases in between. CDR1 and CDR2 (germline): SGDLS, YYNGEE. This CDR3 is 14 amino acids long.

The chain employs TRBV19 and TRBJ2-1, with TRBD2 matching over 13 bases. The V segment lost 6 bases and the J segment 12 bases; nucleotides outside the gene matches: 11. Germline V gene data show CDR1 as LNHDA and CDR2 as SQIVND (reference sequence). The CDR3 loop spans 15 amino acids. CDR3 sequence (DNA): TGTGCCAGTAGGGAACTAGCGGGGGGGGCTGTAGTGCAGTTCTTC. Amino acids: CASRELAGGAVVQFF.

The rearrangement joins TRBV27 to TRBJ1-1, with D uncertain. The CDR3 contains 15 residues. V was trimmed by 5 bases and J by 1 base, leaving 14 bases between them. Germline V lookup: CDR1 MNHEY, CDR2 SMNVEV (reference sequence). The CDR3 DNA reads TGTGCCAGCAGTCCCCCGGGGAGTGCGAACACTGAAGCTTTCTTT. Its translation: CASSPPGSANTEAFF.

The rearrangement joins TRBV5-4 to TRBJ2-1; D remains unclear. The germline V gene encodes CDR1 SGHNT and CDR2 YYREEE (reference sequence). Trimming stripped 4 bases from V and 1 base from J, with 15 bases between. This CDR3 is built from 16 residues. CDR3 in DNA: TGTGCCAGCAGCGACCCGACTTCGAGGTCCTACAATGAGCAGTTCTTC. This encodes CASSDPTSRSYNEQFF.

The chain is built from TRBV11-3 and TRBJ1-1, with 7 bases matching TRBD1. After removal of 5 bases from V and 1 base from J, the junction contained 1 base not matched to a gene. CDR1 is SGHNT and CDR2 is YENEEA in the germline V gene. The CDR3 consists of 13 residues. CDR3 nucleotides: TGTGCCAGCAGCCGACAGGGGAACACTGAAGCTTTCTTT. It codes for CASSRQGNTEAFF.

The chain carries TRBV28 and TRBJ2-7, with D possibly matching TRBD1 (6 bases). The CDR3 is 13 amino acids. Trimming left V 3 bases short and J 7 bases short, with 13 bases between. Germline V gene sequence: CDR1 MDHEN, CDR2 SYDVKM. CDR3 protein: CASSFTGWREQYF. In DNA, the CDR3 is TGTGCCAGCAGTTTCACAGGGTGGCGGGAGCAGTACTTC. Full variable domain (remainder filled in from reference TRBV28 and TRBJ2-7): DVKVTQSSRYLVKRTGEKVFLECVQDMDHENMFWYRQDPGLGLRLIYFSYDVKMKEKGDIPEGYSVSREKKERFSLILESASTNQTSMYLCASSFTGWREQYFGPGTRLTVT.

This sequence joins TRBV7-3 and TRBJ1-1; 7 bases fit TRBD1. The germline gives CDR1 SGHTA, CDR2 FQGTGA. J was trimmed by 1 base and V by 2 bases; bases with no gene match: 1. This CDR3 is built from 14 residues. CDR3 in amino acids: CASSLGTENTEAFF. In nucleotides, the CDR3 is TGTGCCAGCAGCTTAGGGACAGAGAACACTGAAGCTTTCTTT. Full variable domain (rest looked up from reference TRBV7-3 and TRBJ1-1): GAGVSQTPSNKVTEKGKYVELRCDPISGHTALYWYRQSLGQGPEFLIYFQGTGAADDSGLPNDRFFAVRPEGSVSTLKIQRTERGDSAVYLCASSLGTENTEAFFGQGTRLTVV.

The chain couples TRBV27 to TRBJ2-7; possible D gene TRBD1, 6 bases. Trimming cost V 3 bases and J 1 base, with 7 bases left between them. The CDR3 sequence is 13 residues long. CDR1 MNHEY and CDR2 SMNVEV come from the germline V gene (reference sequence). CDR3 amino acids: CASSFTGSYEQYF. The CDR3 DNA reads as TGTGCCAGCAGTTTTACAGGGTCCTACGAGCAGTACTTC.

The chain is built from TRBV27 and TRBJ1-1, with D perhaps matching TRBD1 (5 bases). CDR3 length equals 13 residues. Germline CDR1 reads MNHEY; CDR2 reads SMNVEV (reference sequence). Trimming removed 4 bases from V and 5 bases from J, with 11 bases in between. CDR3: CASSWGSGTEAFF. CDR3 sequence (DNA): TGTGCCAGCAGTTGGGGGAGCGGGACTGAAGCTTTCTTT.

In nucleotides, the CDR3 is TGCGCCAGCAGCCAACAGGACAGGGGAGGCTACACCTTC. Translating it yields CASSQQDRGGYTF. The chain employs TRBV4-1 and TRBJ1-2, with TRBD1 identical over 9 bases. Germline CDR1 and CDR2: MGHRA and YSYEKL. V shed 2 bases and J 8 bases; nucleotides not matched to a gene: 3. There are 13 residues in the CDR3.

The V call is TRBV12-5, the J call TRBJ2-1; 12 positions match TRBD2. With 3 bases clipped from V and 4 bases from J, the junction kept 4 bases outside the gene matches. CDR3 length: 16 residues. The germline V gene encodes CDR1 LGHNT and CDR2 FRNRAP. For the CDR3, the DNA is TGTGCTAGTGGTTTCTCAACTAGCGGGGGGTACAATGAGCAGTTCTTC. It encodes CASGFSTSGGYNEQFF.

As for this clone: Other DNA sequences from this sample encode an identical CDR3 as well. This sequence joins TRBV30 and TRBJ2-2; no firm D call. With 2 bases removed from V and 5 bases from J, the gap between germline ends came to 6 bases. This CDR3 spans 12 amino acids. Germline values: CDR1 GTSNPN, CDR2 SVGIG (reference sequence). CDR3 nucleotides: TGTGCCTGGAGTTCCGGGACCGGGGAGCTGTTTTTT. Its protein is CAWSSGTGELFF.

This rearrangement joins TRBV9 to TRBJ1-5, with D unclear. Germline values: CDR1 SGDLS, CDR2 YYNGEE. Trimming removed 0 bases at V and 2 bases at J, with 9 bases between. The CDR3 is 15 residues long. The CDR3 bases are TGTGCCAGCAGCGTAGGAGATCTCCGCAATCAGCCCCAGCATTTT. Protein sequence: CASSVGDLRNQPQHF.

Worth noting for this clone: Other DNA sequences from this sample encode an identical CDR3 as well. The V and J genes are TRBV9 and TRBJ1-1; D unresolved. The CDR3 loop spans 13 amino acids. Germline CDR1 is SGDLS and CDR2 is YYNGEE. Trimming stripped 0 bases from V and 1 base from J, with 4 bases between. The CDR3 here is CASSVAGNTEAFF. CDR3 nucleotide sequence: TGTGCCAGCAGCGTAGCCGGGAACACTGAAGCTTTCTTT.

V usage is TRBV15 and J usage is TRBJ1-5; the D gene is possibly TRBD1 (5 bases). The CDR3 is 15 amino acids. V lost 1 base and J 1 base, leaving 8 bases between the germline ends. Germline assignment: CDR1 LNHNV and CDR2 YYDKDF (reference sequence). DNA of the CDR3: TGTGCCACCAGCAGAGGACAGATAAGCAATCAGCCCCAGCATTTT. Translated, it gives CATSRGQISNQPQHF. The variable domain in full, with the rest retrieved from reference TRBV15 and TRBJ1-5, is DAMVIQNPRYQVTQFGKPVTLSCSQTLNHNVMYWYQQKSSQAPKLLFHYYDKDFNNEADTPDNFQSRRPNTSFCFLDIRSPGLGDTAMYLCATSRGQISNQPQHFGDGTRLSIL.

The J gene is TRBJ1-5, the V gene TRBV6-6; 7 positions match TRBD1. This CDR3 contains 15 residues. V lost 6 bases, J lost 5 bases, and 10 bases stayed unmatched. Germline values: CDR1 MNHNY, CDR2 SVGAGI (reference sequence). The CDR3 DNA sequence: TGTGCCAGCAGGGTGACAGGGATTGATTATCAGCCCCAGCATTTT. It yields the protein CASRVTGIDYQPQHF.

The chain couples TRBV7-9 to TRBJ1-5, with 9 nucleotides matching TRBD1. The CDR3 runs to 14 residues. V trimming: 5 bases; J trimming: 7 bases; junction bases outside the gene matches: 6. Germline-derived CDR1 and CDR2 are SEHNR and FQNEAQ (reference sequence). CDR3 sequence: CASSPTGGGQPQHF. The CDR3 nucleotides read TGTGCCAGCAGCCCAACAGGGGGCGGGCAGCCCCAGCATTTT.

The rearrangement links TRBV19 to TRBJ2-2; the match to TRBD2 covers 16 bases. After removal of 3 bases from V and 0 bases from J, the junction contained 10 bases not matched to a gene. The CDR3 extends over 21 amino acids. The germline CDR1 and CDR2 sequences are LNHDA and SQIVND (reference sequence). DNA for the CDR3: TGTGCCAGTAGTATCCAGGGACTAGCGGGGGGGTATATACCGAACACCGGGGAGCTGTTTTTT. It specifies CASSIQGLAGGYIPNTGELFF. Drawing the rest from reference TRBV19 and TRBJ2-2, the complete variable domain is DGGITQSPKYLFRKEGQNVTLSCEQNLNHDAMYWYRQDPGQGLRLIYYSQIVNDFQKGDIAEGYSVSREKKESFPLTVTSAQKNPTAFYLCASSIQGLAGGYIPNTGELFFGEGSRLTVL.

The V and J genes are TRBV27 and TRBJ2-6, with a tentative D call TRBD1 (5 bases). V lost 4 bases to trimming and J lost 1 base, with 8 bases between them. The CDR3 is 15 amino acids. Germline V gene data show CDR1 as MNHEY and CDR2 as SMNVEV (reference sequence). CDR3 sequence reads: CASSSPGSGANVLTF. CDR3 in DNA: TGTGCCAGCAGTTCCCCAGGGTCTGGGGCCAACGTCCTGACTTTC.

This chain connects TRBV5-4 to TRBJ1-4; maybe TRBD1 (6 bases). Per germline, CDR1 SGHNT and CDR2 YYREEE (reference sequence). The CDR3 spans 15 residues. Trimming left V 0 bases short and J 0 bases short, with 6 bases between. The CDR3 DNA follows: TGTGCCAGCAGCTTGGGGGGGCCAACTAATGAAAAACTGTTTTTT. Translation: CASSLGGPTNEKLFF.

CDR3 in DNA: TGTGCCAGCACGTCGGGGGGGTCTGGAAACACCATATATTTT. This translates into CASTSGGSGNTIYF. The chain links TRBV2 to TRBJ1-3; D is possibly TRBD1 (5 bases). V shed 7 bases and J shed 1 base, with 11 bases lying between them. The CDR3 has 14 amino acids. The germline CDR1 and CDR2 sequences are SNHLY and FYNNEI. Together with reference TRBV2 and TRBJ1-3, the CDR3 gives the full variable domain: EPEVTQTPSHQVTQMGQEVILRCVPISNHLYFYWYRQILGQKVEFLVSFYNNEISEKSEIFDDQFSVERPDGSNFTLKIRSTKLEDSAMYFCASTSGGSGNTIYFGEGSWLTVV.

The V and J genes are TRBV29-1 and TRBJ1-2; 7 bases agree with TRBD1. CDR3 length: 12 residues. Per the germline V gene, CDR1 is SQVTM and CDR2 is ANQGSEA. J was trimmed by 4 bases and V by 6 bases; bases with no gene match: 5. Here the CDR3 reads CSVERTGYGYTF. The CDR3 region has the DNA TGCAGCGTAGAGAGGACAGGCTATGGCTACACCTTC.

The chain carries TRBV6-1 and TRBJ1-2, with TRBD1 as a possible D gene (6 bases). The CDR3 is made up of 14 amino acids. From germline, CDR1 is MNHNS and CDR2 SASEGT. The V end lost 5 bases, the J end lost 8 bases, and 18 bases lay between the germline ends. CDR3 sequence: CASSPEQGPRGYTF. In nucleotides, the CDR3 is TGTGCCAGCAGTCCCGAACAGGGCCCCCGGGGCTACACCTTC.

This chain uses TRBV4-1 with TRBJ1-2; possible D gene TRBD1, 6 bases. This CDR3 is 16 amino acids long. Germline values: CDR1 MGHRA, CDR2 YSYEKL. The germline V and J ends were trimmed by 4 bases and 4 bases, with 19 bases remaining between them. The CDR3 is CASSLPWVDRSYGYTF. The CDR3 DNA follows: TGCGCCAGCAGCCTCCCGTGGGTAGACAGGAGCTATGGCTACACCTTC.